These 15 T cell receptor beta chains originate from one sample sequenced in a study of shared clonotypes between healthy human individuals. The protocol was immunoSEQ multiplex PCR, while the TCRdb copy is restricted to in-frame clones and leaves out a portion. Of 2 million to 2.5 million clones in the sample, approximately 94% are singletons; the top ten hold 0.36%. Sequencing input: naive CD4+ T cells from PBMCs. Indicated subset: CD45RA+ positively selected. The source of these receptors is a man aged 18 to 30 in good health. Some clones in this sample may be carry-over from other donors' samples.

This sequence joins TRBV7-3 and TRBJ1-1; D gene ambiguous. Germline loops: CDR1 SGHTA, CDR2 FQGTGA. V was shortened by 4 bases and J by 2 bases, with 11 bases between the two germline ends. The CDR3 has 14 residues. CDR3 protein: CASSYSIENTEAFF. CDR3 nucleotide sequence: TGTGCCAGCAGCTACTCGATAGAAAACACTGAAGCTTTCTTT.

The CDR3 DNA reads TGTGCCAGCAGCTCGTCTAACACAGATACGCAGTATTTT. The encoded protein is CASSSSNTDTQYF. The chain carries TRBV7-3 and TRBJ2-3; D gene unclear. This CDR3 is built from 13 residues. The germline V gene has CDR1 SGHTA and CDR2 FQGTGA. V lost 4 bases to trimming and J lost 2 bases, with 7 bases between them.

This chain connects TRBV28 to TRBJ1-2; no reliable D call. CDR1 is MDHEN, CDR2 SYDVKM, per germline. V was clipped by 3 bases and J by 5 bases, with 7 bases between them. The CDR3 covers 12 residues. CDR3 region: CASSFTRYGYTF. The CDR3 region has the DNA TGTGCCAGCAGTTTCACTCGATATGGCTACACCTTC.

The gene calls are TRBV7-3 and TRBJ2-2; possible D gene TRBD2, 6 bases. CDR1 and CDR2 (germline): SGHTA, FQGTGA. V was trimmed by 2 bases and J by 5 bases, leaving 18 bases between them. The CDR3 extends over 17 amino acids. As DNA, the CDR3 is TGTGCCAGCAGCTTATGGGTACGGTGGGCGGGGACCGGGGAGCTGTTTTTT. Protein product: CASSLWVRWAGTGELFF. The full variable domain, its missing parts supplied by reference TRBV7-3 and TRBJ2-2, is GAGVSQTPSNKVTEKGKYVELRCDPISGHTALYWYRQSLGQGPEFLIYFQGTGAADDSGLPNDRFFAVRPEGSVSTLKIQRTERGDSAVYLCASSLWVRWAGTGELFFGEGSRLTVL.

This chain links TRBV6-6 with TRBJ1-3; D is unresolved. Trimming took 0 bases from V and 7 from J, leaving 10 bases between them. The CDR3 sequence is 14 residues long. Germline CDR1 and CDR2: MNHNY and SVGAGI (reference sequence). The chain's CDR3 is CASSYSMPGNTIYF. DNA for the CDR3: TGTGCCAGCAGTTACTCGATGCCGGGGAACACCATATATTTT.

The chain links TRBV4-3 to TRBJ2-3; 8 positions match TRBD2. CDR3 size: 16 residues. CDR1 and CDR2 from the germline V gene are LGHNA and YSLEER. V dropped 0 bases and J dropped 3; count of bases not matched to a gene: 5. The CDR3 sequence is CASSQEASGYTDTQYF. CDR3 bases: TGCGCCAGCAGCCAAGAGGCTAGCGGGTATACAGATACGCAGTATTTT.

The gene calls are TRBV6-6 and TRBJ2-1, with 7 bases lining up with TRBD2. The CDR3 is 15 amino acids. The V segment lost 2 bases and the J segment 7 bases; nucleotides outside the gene matches: 8. Germline V lookup: CDR1 MNHNY, CDR2 SVGAGI (reference sequence). CDR3 coding DNA: TGTGCCAGCAGTTACCGGGGAGGGTTAGGTAATGAGCAGTTCTTC. It codes for CASSYRGGLGNEQFF.

The rearrangement uses TRBV19 and TRBJ2-3; the D gene is possibly TRBD1 (5 bases). Germline assignment: CDR1 LNHDA and CDR2 SQIVND (reference sequence). The ends were cut back, 0 bases at V and 0 bases at J, with 10 bases in the middle. The CDR3 extends over 16 amino acids. CDR3 nucleotide sequence: TGTGCCAGTAGTATAGACAGGACAAGAAGCACAGATACGCAGTATTTT. Translated: CASSIDRTRSTDTQYF.

This chain joins TRBV5-1 and TRBJ1-2; maybe TRBD1 (6 bases). The ends were cut back, 4 bases at V and 0 bases at J, with 16 bases in the middle. The CDR3 has 16 amino acids. The V gene's germline CDR1 is SGHRS and CDR2 YFSETQ. The CDR3 bases are TGCGCCAGCAGCACCGCGGGGGGGGCGGCTAACTATGGCTACACCTTC. Protein product: CASSTAGGAANYGYTF.

This clone occurred once. The genes are TRBV7-2 and TRBJ2-3; no clear D gene. With 1 base removed from V and 2 bases from J, the gap between germline ends came to 13 bases. The CDR3 sequence is 16 residues long. The V gene's germline CDR1 is SGHTA and CDR2 FQGNSA. CDR3: CASSLVVIVATDTQYF. DNA of the CDR3: TGTGCCAGCAGCTTAGTTGTAATCGTGGCCACAGATACGCAGTATTTT.

The chain is built from TRBV2 and TRBJ1-2; maybe TRBD1 (5 bases). This CDR3 is 12 amino acids long. Looked up from germline, CDR1 is SNHLY and CDR2 is FYNNEI. V gave up 7 bases and J gave up 5 bases, with 11 bases separating them. Here the CDR3 reads CASKLGTYGYTF. As DNA, the CDR3 is TGTGCCAGCAAGTTGGGGACTTATGGCTACACCTTC.

A word on this clone: Other DNA variants within this sample encode the same CDR3. The chain links TRBV29-1 to TRBJ2-3; D perhaps matches TRBD2 (5 bases). This CDR3 has 13 amino acids. Trimming left V 6 bases short and J 1 base short, with 11 bases between. Germline V gives CDR1 SQVTM, CDR2 ANQGSEA. The CDR3 protein is CSVGLRGTDTQYF. CDR3 nucleotide sequence: TGCAGCGTCGGCTTGAGGGGCACAGATACGCAGTATTTT.

This chain links TRBV7-2 with TRBJ2-5, with 11 bases that match TRBD2. Germline values: CDR1 SGHTA, CDR2 FQGNSA. This CDR3 is built from 16 residues. Trimming removed 3 bases from V and 10 bases from J; junction bases left unmatched: 13. This chain's CDR3 is CASSFGLAGLGTGQYF. In DNA form, the CDR3 reads TGTGCCAGCAGCTTCGGACTAGCGGGCTTGGGTACCGGCCAGTACTTC.

This chain uses TRBV7-6 with TRBJ2-1; no reliable D call. CDR1 and CDR2 (germline): SGHVS, FNYEAQ. V was cut by 1 base and J by 8 bases, with 6 bases left in between. This CDR3 contains 12 residues. The CDR3 region has the DNA TGTGCCAGCAGCTTAGAGGCGGATGAGCAGTTCTTC. Translating gives CASSLEADEQFF.

The V call is TRBV6-1, the J call TRBJ1-2; D gene uncertain. CDR3 size: 11 residues. Germline CDR1 MNHNS, CDR2 SASEGT. Trimming removed 6 bases at V and 8 bases at J, with 10 bases between. CDR3 sequence reads: CASRQTDGYTF. Here the CDR3 DNA reads TGTGCCAGCAGACAGACGGACGGCTACACCTTC.